The 25 T cell receptor beta chains reported below all come from one sample, sequenced in a study of blood T cells in healthy people across ages. The second PCR ran about 6 to 12 cycles with a sample-barcoded 5' primer and J-beta primers. TCRdb fed the 5' RACE reads into MiXCR, producing one record per CDR3 protein. The sample consists of some 1,000,000 distinct CDR3 sequences, 25% of them appearing once. The sample was also linked to a second study, of T cells of mothers and their children.

Sequenced material: blood. These receptors were collected from a girl aged 2 to 9 in good health.

This clonotype was recorded a few times. The J gene is TRBJ1-5, the V gene TRBV6-1; D gene ambiguous. Germline CDR1 is MNHNS and CDR2 is SASEGT. This CDR3 is built from 11 residues. The V and J ends lost 8 bases and 9 bases respectively, with 11 bases between them. CDR3 loop: CASGSVGPQHF. The CDR3 DNA reads as TGTGCCAGCGGATCGGTGGGGCCCCAGCATTTT.

The rearrangement joins TRBV29-1 to TRBJ1-1; D is uncertain. CDR1 is SQVTM and CDR2 is ANQGSEA in the germline V gene. This CDR3 is built from 10 residues. V lost 5 bases and J 7 bases, leaving 8 bases between the germline ends. CDR3: CSVNQVEAFF. CDR3 DNA sequence: TGCAGCGTTAACCAGGTTGAAGCTTTCTTT.

The V and J genes are TRBV5-4 and TRBJ2-1; 9 bases line up with TRBD1. Germline trimming cut 3 bases from V and 10 bases from J; bases unmatched to any gene: 8. Germline V gene sequence: CDR1 SGHNT, CDR2 YYREEE (reference sequence). The CDR3 contains 14 residues. CDR3 coding DNA: TGTGCCAGCAGCTCCCGGGACAGGGACCTGGAGCAGTTCTTC. This gives the protein CASSSRDRDLEQFF.

The J gene is TRBJ2-1, the V gene TRBV7-2; D possibly corresponds to TRBD2 (6 bases). The J call may be wrong; the DNA end is better matched by TRBJ2-7. The CDR3 covers 16 residues. The germline gives CDR1 SGHTA, CDR2 FQGNSA. Here the CDR3 DNA reads TGTGCCAGCTCACCCTCGGATCTTGCGGGACTCAACGAGCAGTACTTC. Translated: CASSPSDLAGLNEQYF.

The V call is TRBV5-1, the J call TRBJ2-1; no reliable D call. The CDR3 runs to 15 residues. Germline lookup yields CDR1 SGHRS and CDR2 YFSETQ. The ends were cut back, 1 base at V and 6 bases at J, with 14 bases in the middle. DNA of the CDR3: TGCGCCAGCAGCTTGATTGGGGTTCTCTTCAATGAGCAGTTCTTC. Protein sequence: CASSLIGVLFNEQFF.

The chain joins TRBV14 to TRBJ2-5; D not certain. The CDR3 sequence is 13 residues long. CDR1 is SGHDN and CDR2 is FVKESK in the germline V gene. V lost 1 base and J 5 bases, leaving 8 bases between the germline ends. CDR3 bases: TGTGCCAGCAGCCAAGTTGAGGATGAGACCCAGTACTTC. Translation gives CASSQVEDETQYF.

The chain links TRBV5-5 to TRBJ2-1; D is undetermined. Germline CDR1 reads SGHKS; CDR2 reads YYEKEE (reference sequence). The CDR3 covers 13 residues. Trimming stripped 3 bases from V and 9 bases from J, with 13 bases between. As DNA, the CDR3 is TGTGCCAGCAGCTCCCTTCTCATAACTGAGCAGTTCTTC. Amino acids: CASSSLLITEQFF.

The V and J genes are TRBV29-1 and TRBJ2-5, with a weak D call TRBD2 (5 bases). TRBJ2-7 matches the DNA end more closely, so the J call is doubtful. Germline V lookup: CDR1 SQVTM, CDR2 ANQGSEA. The CDR3 runs 13 residues. The DNA of the CDR3 is TGCAGCGTTGAAGTGGAGGCTAACTACGAGCAGTACTTC. Its translation: CSVEVEANYEQYF.

In this sample, this clonotype turned up a few times. The chain uses TRBV6-1 and TRBJ1-5; 11 bases agree with TRBD1. J gave up 4 bases and V 10 bases, and 9 bases lay outside the gene matches. Germline CDR1 is MNHNS and CDR2 is SASEGT. This CDR3 spans 15 amino acids. CDR3 DNA: TGTGCCACCGTTAGGACAGGGGGCTGGAATCAGCCCCAGCATTTT. Its protein is CATVRTGGWNQPQHF.

The chain couples TRBV20-1 to TRBJ2-1; TRBD2 is a possible D gene (6 bases). Trimming cost V 5 bases and J 3 bases, with 11 bases left between them. This CDR3 has 13 residues. Germline CDR1 is DFQATT and CDR2 is SNEGSKA (reference sequence). The CDR3 sequence: CSASTTSYNEQFF. The CDR3 DNA reads as TGCAGTGCTTCTACGACTAGCTACAATGAGCAGTTCTTC.

This clonotype was seen many times. CDR3: CASSEGAHSPLHF. The CDR3 bases are TGTGCCAGCAGTGAGGGGGCGCATTCACCCCTCCACTTT. This sequence joins TRBV6-1 and TRBJ1-6, with D possibly TRBD1 on 6 matching bases. The CDR3 covers 13 residues. V was trimmed by 3 bases and J by 8 bases, leaving 8 bases between them. CDR1 is MNHNS, CDR2 SASEGT, per germline.

This clonotype turned up a few times. The J gene is TRBJ2-5, the V gene TRBV29-1; 12 bases fit TRBD2. The DNA matches TRBJ2-7 better at its end, which makes the J call doubtful. In germline, CDR1 is SQVTM, CDR2 ANQGSEA. This CDR3 region has 17 residues. This CDR3 reads CSVETSGGTPSSYEQYF. In nucleotides, the CDR3 is TGCAGCGTTGAAACTAGCGGGGGGACCCCGAGCTCCTACGAGCAGTACTTC.

The rearrangement joins TRBV4-2 to TRBJ2-4, with TRBD2 identical over 12 bases. This CDR3 spans 18 amino acids. The junction had 8 bases not matched to a gene; V was cut back by 5 bases and J by 0 bases. Germline V lookup: CDR1 LGHNA, CDR2 YNFKEQ. Here the CDR3 reads CASSETSGGPLAKNIQYF. The CDR3 DNA reads TGTGCCAGCAGCGAGACTAGCGGGGGACCTCTAGCCAAAAACATTCAGTACTTC.

This clonotype showed up just a few times. This rearrangement joins TRBV6-1 to TRBJ2-5; no reliable D call. Germline V gene sequence: CDR1 MNHNS, CDR2 SASEGT. Trimming cost V 4 bases and J 4 bases, with 7 bases left between them. The CDR3 runs 12 residues. The CDR3 DNA sequence: TGTGCCAGCAGTGCGCGCCTAGAGACCCAGTACTTC. Protein product: CASSARLETQYF.

This clonotype has more than one count but fewer than ten. This chain joins TRBV20-1 and TRBJ2-1, with 10 bases that match TRBD2. J was trimmed by 9 bases and V by 3 bases; bases with no gene match: 11. This CDR3 spans 15 amino acids. Per the germline V gene, CDR1 is DFQATT and CDR2 is SNEGSKA (reference sequence). The DNA for the CDR3 is TGCAGTGCTAGCTTTCTAGCGGGAGCTAAAATTGAGCAGTTCTTC. It specifies CSASFLAGAKIEQFF.

CDR3 residues: CSVRGQARETQYF. The CDR3 region has the DNA TGCAGCGTTCGTGGACAGGCTAGAGAGACCCAGTACTTC. The J gene is TRBJ2-5, the V gene TRBV29-1; the match to TRBD1 covers 7 bases. CDR3 length equals 13 residues. Germline V gives CDR1 SQVTM, CDR2 ANQGSEA. V lost 5 bases and J lost 4; bases outside the gene matches: 7.

Worth noting for this clonotype: One end of the junction varies from germline; a read error may be responsible. The chain joins TRBV7-2 to TRBJ2-7; no clear D. CDR1 and CDR2 (germline): SGHTA, FQGNSA. The CDR3 loop spans 13 amino acids. Here the CDR3 reads CASGLVGYSEQYF. CDR3 coding DNA: TGTGCCAGCGGCTTAGTAGGTTACAGCGAGCAGTACTTC.

J is TRBJ2-1 and V is TRBV13; 15 positions match TRBD2. Germline trimming cut 2 bases from V and 7 bases from J; bases unmatched to any gene: 9. This CDR3 spans 18 amino acids. Germline V gives CDR1 PRHDT, CDR2 FYEKMQ (reference sequence). The CDR3 here is CASSLRTSGGAGRNEQFF. The CDR3 DNA reads as TGTGCCAGCAGCTTAAGGACTAGCGGGGGGGCAGGGAGGAATGAGCAGTTCTTC.

On this clonotype: One end of the junction fails to match germline, which may point to a read error. The chain combines TRBV6-5 with TRBJ2-6; TRBD1 might be the D (6 bases). Germline assignment: CDR1 MNHEY and CDR2 SVGAGI. The CDR3 is made up of 17 amino acids. In nucleotides, the CDR3 is TGTGCCAGCAGTTACCTGCAGGGGAATTTTGGGGCCAACGTCCCGACTTTC. It specifies CASSYLQGNFGANVPTF.

The V and J genes are TRBV5-1 and TRBJ2-1; possibly TRBD1 for D (5 bases). The DNA end favors TRBJ2-7, so the J call may be wrong. The germline V gene encodes CDR1 SGHRS and CDR2 YFSETQ. The CDR3 loop spans 15 amino acids. For the CDR3, the DNA is TGCGCCAGCAGCTTGGCACCGGACAATACCTACGAGCAGTACTTC. It yields the protein CASSLAPDNTYEQYF.

The table lists this clonotype with a few counts. The chain uses TRBV28 and TRBJ2-1, with D possibly being TRBD2 (5 bases). V lost 2 bases and J lost 7, with 12 bases in between. CDR1 and CDR2 from the germline V gene are MDHEN and SYDVKM. The CDR3 is 14 amino acids. The CDR3 nucleotides are TGTGCCAGCAGTTTACCACTAGAAGGAAATGAGCAGTTCTTC. Translating it yields CASSLPLEGNEQFF.

This clonotype came up a few times. V gene TRBV20-1 combines with J gene TRBJ2-5; TRBD2 agrees at 10 bases. In germline, CDR1 is DFQATT, CDR2 SNEGSKA (reference sequence). V was pared by 7 bases and J by 7 bases, with 15 bases of the junction left unmatched. CDR3 length equals 15 residues. DNA of the CDR3: TGCAGTGTTCAGTTGGGGGTAGCGGGGGGCGGGACCCAGTACTTC. Amino acid sequence: CSVQLGVAGGGTQYF.

The genes are TRBV29-1 and TRBJ2-7; D possibly uses TRBD1 or TRBD2 (5 bases each). Germline loops: CDR1 SQVTM, CDR2 ANQGSEA. The CDR3 is 12 amino acids. Trimming stripped 6 bases from V and 4 bases from J, with 13 bases between. The CDR3: CSVVWDGYEQYF. The CDR3 coding sequence is TGCAGCGTCGTCTGGGACGGGTACGAGCAGTACTTC.

This chain joins TRBV11-2 and TRBJ2-1; 8 positions match TRBD2. The J segment lost 4 bases and the V segment lost 10 bases, leaving 6 bases of the junction unmatched. Germline V CDR1 and CDR2: SGHAT, FQNNGV. This CDR3 comprises 13 residues. The CDR3, as DNA: TGTGCCACCGCGGGACTAGATTACAATGAGCAGTTCTTC. Amino acids: CATAGLDYNEQFF.

This clonotype is a singleton in its sample. The chain couples TRBV4-3 to TRBJ2-5; possible D gene TRBD1, 6 bases. The better agreement between TRBJ2-7 and the DNA end casts doubt on the J call. Germline assignment: CDR1 LGHNA and CDR2 YSLEER. The CDR3 spans 16 residues. In DNA, the CDR3 is TGCGCCAGCAGCCAAGGGTCCCCCAGGGGACCCTACGAGCAGTACTTC. It specifies CASSQGSPRGPYEQYF.